This is a list of T cell receptor beta chains from one sample in a study of blood T cell repertoires in COVID-19. Libraries were prepared by immunoSEQ multiplex PCR; TCRdb keeps only in-frame clonotypes and omits some of them. The data contain approximately 300,000 clones, 90% of them singletons. The sequencing input was PBMCs or T cells enriched from blood (not recorded which). The receptor set was obtained from a woman in her late teens or twenties with acute COVID-19. The conserved cysteine and the conserved F or W are not part of the CDR3 here.

CDR3	V	J
AGASDRAVLNEQF	TRBV2	TRBJ2-1
ASTPGYGEGYT	TRBV11-2	TRBJ1-2
ASSASGTGRASNQPQH	TRBV6-1	TRBJ1-5
ASSPPGGPGDEQY	TRBV18	TRBJ2-7
ASSQDPLEWREKNEQF	TRBV4-2	TRBJ2-1
ASSRTGEEKLF	TRBV6-5	TRBJ1-4
ASSLGGGEFNEQF	TRBV5-4	TRBJ2-1
AWSGGGGYT	TRBV30	TRBJ1-2
ASSLTLAGVSNEQF	TRBV5-1	TRBJ2-1
ASRRGAEAF	TRBV11-2	TRBJ1-1
ASSRQGFSYNEQF	TRBV6-5	TRBJ2-1
AWSGALAGVRETQY	TRBV30	TRBJ2-5
ASSLGLAGVRGEQY	TRBV9	TRBJ2-7
ASSEPGSRGGEQY	TRBV25-1	TRBJ2-7
ASSISGTGVLHSNQPQH	TRBV19	TRBJ1-5
ASSLIGQPQH	TRBV12-3/TRBV12-4	TRBJ1-5
ASSPSGSTRLWEQY	TRBV18	TRBJ2-7
ASGGGSRGNTIY	TRBV6-5	TRBJ1-3
ASNRKGNQPQH	TRBV12-3/TRBV12-4	TRBJ1-5
ASSLEIGRVNYGYT	TRBV5-1	TRBJ1-2
ASSQEGGNTEAF	TRBV3-1/TRBV3-2	TRBJ1-1
ASSRPTGTEKLF	TRBV28	TRBJ1-4
ASSMPQGYAYEQY	TRBV28	TRBJ2-7
ASRNPEGVAGGNTGELF	TRBV9	TRBJ2-2
ATLAGERIWGYT	TRBV28	TRBJ1-2
ASRRSAGGPPLH	TRBV6-5	TRBJ1-6
ASSPTRTSGSIDTQY	TRBV27	TRBJ2-3
ASTPSSVGGNTEAF	TRBV7-9	TRBJ1-1
ASSLVVANTEAF	TRBV5-6	TRBJ1-1
SASPGNLADTQY	TRBV20-1	TRBJ2-3
ASISVWNQPQH	TRBV28	TRBJ1-5
ASSTGVISAGITDTQY	TRBV18	TRBJ2-3
ASSPKGNSNQPQH	TRBV19	TRBJ1-5
ASRPGTAGETQY	TRBV28	TRBJ2-5
ASQSRSAEKLF	TRBV19	TRBJ1-4
ASSQEHMGGSNQPQH	TRBV4-2	TRBJ1-5
ASSEQGDNSPLH	TRBV2	TRBJ1-6
ASSKTRDSHNEQF	TRBV7-3	TRBJ2-1